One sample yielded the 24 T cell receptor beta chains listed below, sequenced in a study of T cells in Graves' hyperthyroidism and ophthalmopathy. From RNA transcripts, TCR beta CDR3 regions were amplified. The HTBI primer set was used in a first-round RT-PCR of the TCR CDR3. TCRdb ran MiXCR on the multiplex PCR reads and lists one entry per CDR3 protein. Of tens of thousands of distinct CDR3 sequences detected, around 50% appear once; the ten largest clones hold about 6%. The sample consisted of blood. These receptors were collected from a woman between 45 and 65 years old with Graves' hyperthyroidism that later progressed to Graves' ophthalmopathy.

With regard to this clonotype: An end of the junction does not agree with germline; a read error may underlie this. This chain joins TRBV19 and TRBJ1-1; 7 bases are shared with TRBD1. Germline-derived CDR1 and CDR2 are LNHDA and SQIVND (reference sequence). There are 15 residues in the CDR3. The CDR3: CTSGTTGSFGSRALF. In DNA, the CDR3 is TGTACCAGTGGGACGACAGGGTCCTTTGGGTCCAGGGCTCTCTTT.

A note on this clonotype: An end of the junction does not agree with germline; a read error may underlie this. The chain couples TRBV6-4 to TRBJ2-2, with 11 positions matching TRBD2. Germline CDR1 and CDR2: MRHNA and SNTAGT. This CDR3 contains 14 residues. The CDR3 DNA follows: TGTGCCAGCAGGACTAGCGGGAACGCCGGGGAGCTGCTTTTT. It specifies CASRTSGNAGELLF.

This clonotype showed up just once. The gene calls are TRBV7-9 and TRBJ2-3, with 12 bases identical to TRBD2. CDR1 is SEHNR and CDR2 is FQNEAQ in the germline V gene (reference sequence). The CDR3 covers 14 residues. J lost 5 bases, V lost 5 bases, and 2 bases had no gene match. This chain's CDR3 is CASSVGLAGDTQYF. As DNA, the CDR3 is TGTGCCAGCAGCGTGGGACTAGCGGGAGATACGCAGTATTTT.

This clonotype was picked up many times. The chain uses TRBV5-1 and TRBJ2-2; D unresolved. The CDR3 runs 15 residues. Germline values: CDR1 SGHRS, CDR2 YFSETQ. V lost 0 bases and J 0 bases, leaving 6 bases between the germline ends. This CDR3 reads CASSLARPNTGELFF. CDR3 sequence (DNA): TGCGCCAGCAGCTTGGCCCGTCCGAACACCGGGGAGCTGTTTTTT.

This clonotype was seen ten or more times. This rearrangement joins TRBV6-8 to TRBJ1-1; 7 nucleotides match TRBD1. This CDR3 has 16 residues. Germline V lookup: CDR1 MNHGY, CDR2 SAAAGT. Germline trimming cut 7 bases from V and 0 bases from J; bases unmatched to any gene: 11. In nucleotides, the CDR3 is TGTGCCAGCACCGACAGGGTCGAAGGCTTGAACACTGAAGCTTTCTTT. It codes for CASTDRVEGLNTEAFF.

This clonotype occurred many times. The CDR3 DNA sequence: TGTGCCAGCAGCCAAGTGGGACTAGCGGGAGGGCCGGGCGAGCAGTACTTC. This encodes CASSQVGLAGGPGEQYF. The gene calls are TRBV14 and TRBJ2-7; 16 positions agree with TRBD2. CDR3 length equals 17 residues. Losses at the gene ends were 1 base for V and 6 bases for J; bases not matched to a gene: 6. Germline loops: CDR1 SGHDN, CDR2 FVKESK.

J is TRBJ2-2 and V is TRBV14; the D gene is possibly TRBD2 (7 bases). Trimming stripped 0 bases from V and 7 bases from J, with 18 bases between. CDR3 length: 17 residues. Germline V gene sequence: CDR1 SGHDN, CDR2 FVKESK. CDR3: CASSQDGGGGNIGELFF. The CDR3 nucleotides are TGTGCCAGCAGCCAAGACGGGGGAGGGGGGAATATCGGGGAGCTGTTTTTT.

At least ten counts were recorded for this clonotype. CDR3 amino acids: CASGLRAGAWSDTQYF. In DNA form, the CDR3 reads TGTGCTAGTGGTTTGAGGGCGGGAGCCTGGTCAGATACGCAGTATTTT. The V and J genes are TRBV12-5 and TRBJ2-3; 7 bases fit TRBD2. J lost 4 bases, V lost 2 bases, and 9 bases had no gene match. Germline CDR1 is LGHNT and CDR2 is FRNRAP. This CDR3 is 16 amino acids long.

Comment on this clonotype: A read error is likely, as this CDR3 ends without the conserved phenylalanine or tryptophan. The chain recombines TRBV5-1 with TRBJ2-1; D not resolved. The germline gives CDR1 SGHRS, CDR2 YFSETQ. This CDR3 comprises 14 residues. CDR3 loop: CASSLERSYNEQFS. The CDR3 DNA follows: TGCGCCAGCAGCTTGGAGAGATCCTACAACGAGCAGTTCTCC.

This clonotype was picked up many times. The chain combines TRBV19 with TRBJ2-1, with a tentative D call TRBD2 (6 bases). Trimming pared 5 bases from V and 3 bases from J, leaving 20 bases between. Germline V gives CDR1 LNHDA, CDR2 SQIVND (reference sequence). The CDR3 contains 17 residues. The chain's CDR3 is CASSPAPLASDYNEQFF. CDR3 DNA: TGTGCCAGTAGTCCCGCCCCCCTAGCGTCCGACTACAATGAGCAGTTCTTC. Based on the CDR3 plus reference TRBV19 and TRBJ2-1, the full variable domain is DGGITQSPKYLFRKEGQNVTLSCEQNLNHDAMYWYRQDPGQGLRLIYYSQIVNDFQKGDIAEGYSVSREKKESFPLTVTSAQKNPTAFYLCASSPAPLASDYNEQFFGPGTRLTVL.

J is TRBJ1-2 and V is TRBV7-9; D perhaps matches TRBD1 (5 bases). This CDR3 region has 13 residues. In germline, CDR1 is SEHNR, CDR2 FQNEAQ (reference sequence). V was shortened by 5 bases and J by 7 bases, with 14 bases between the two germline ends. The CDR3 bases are TGTGCCAGCAGCCCGGGACTAGGTGGTGGCTACACCTTC. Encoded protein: CASSPGLGGGYTF. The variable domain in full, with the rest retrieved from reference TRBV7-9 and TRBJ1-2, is DTGVSQNPRHKITKRGQNVTFRCDPISEHNRLYWYRQTLGQGPEFLTYFQNEAQLEKSRLLSDRFSAERPKGSFSTLEIQRTEQGDSAMYLCASSPGLGGGYTFGSGTRLTVV.

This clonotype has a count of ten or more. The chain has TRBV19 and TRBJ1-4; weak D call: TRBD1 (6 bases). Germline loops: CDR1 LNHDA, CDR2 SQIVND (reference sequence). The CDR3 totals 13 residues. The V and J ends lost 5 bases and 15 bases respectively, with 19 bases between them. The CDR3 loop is CASSPGGHRGMFF. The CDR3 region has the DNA TGTGCCAGTAGTCCGGGGGGCCACCGAGGTATGTTTTTT.

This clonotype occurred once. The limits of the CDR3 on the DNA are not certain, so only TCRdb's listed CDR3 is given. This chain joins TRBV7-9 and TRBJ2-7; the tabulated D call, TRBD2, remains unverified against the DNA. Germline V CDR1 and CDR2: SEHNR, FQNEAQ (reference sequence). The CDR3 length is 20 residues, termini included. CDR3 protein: CASSFYICSARSFVAGEQYF.

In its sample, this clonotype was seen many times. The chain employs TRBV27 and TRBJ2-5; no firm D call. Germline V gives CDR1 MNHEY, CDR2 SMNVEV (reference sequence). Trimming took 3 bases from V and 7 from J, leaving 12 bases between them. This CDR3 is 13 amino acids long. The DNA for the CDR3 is TGTGCCAGCAGTTTTCGTGGACGAGGGACCCAGTACTTC. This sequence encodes CASSFRGRGTQYF.

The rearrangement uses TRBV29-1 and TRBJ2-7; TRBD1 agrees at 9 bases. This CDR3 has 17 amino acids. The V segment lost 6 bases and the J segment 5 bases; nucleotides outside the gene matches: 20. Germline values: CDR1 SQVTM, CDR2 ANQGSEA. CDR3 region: CSVATGTGPPGPDEQYF. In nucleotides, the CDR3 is TGCAGCGTGGCTACCGGGACAGGGCCCCCCGGACCGGACGAGCAGTACTTC.

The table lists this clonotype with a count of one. CDR3 sequence reads: CSARVLDRPLEQYF. CDR3 nucleotides: TGCAGTGCTAGAGTCTTGGACAGACCACTCGAGCAGTACTTC. J is TRBJ2-7 and V is TRBV20-1, with a tentative D call TRBD1 (6 bases). The germline V and J ends were trimmed by 1 base and 6 bases, with 16 bases remaining between them. The CDR3 is 14 amino acids. CDR1 is DFQATT, CDR2 SNEGSKA, per germline (reference sequence).

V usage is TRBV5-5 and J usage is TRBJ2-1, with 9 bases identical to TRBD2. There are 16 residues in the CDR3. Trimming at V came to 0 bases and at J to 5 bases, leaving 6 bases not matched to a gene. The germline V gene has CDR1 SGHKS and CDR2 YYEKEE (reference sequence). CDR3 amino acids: CASSLAGLAVNNEQFF. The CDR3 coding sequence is TGTGCCAGCAGCTTGGCGGGACTAGCAGTCAACAATGAGCAGTTCTTC.

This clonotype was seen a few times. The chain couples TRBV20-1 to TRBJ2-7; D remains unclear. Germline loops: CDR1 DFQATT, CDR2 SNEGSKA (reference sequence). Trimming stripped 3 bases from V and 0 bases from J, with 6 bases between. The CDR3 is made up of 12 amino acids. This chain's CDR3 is CSARVGSYEQYF. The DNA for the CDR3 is TGCAGTGCTAGGGTTGGCTCCTACGAGCAGTACTTC.

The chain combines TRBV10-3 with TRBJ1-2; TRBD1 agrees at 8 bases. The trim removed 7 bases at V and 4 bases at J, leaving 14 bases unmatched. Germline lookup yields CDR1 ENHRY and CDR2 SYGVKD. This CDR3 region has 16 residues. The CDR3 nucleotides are TGTGCCATCAAAGAGACCGCCGGGACAGGTGGCTATGGCTACACCTTC. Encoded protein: CAIKETAGTGGYGYTF.

CDR3 DNA sequence: TGTGCCAGCAGCCCTACATCTAGCGGGAGGGCCAACGAGCAGTACTTC. Translated: CASSPTSSGRANEQYF. The chain uses TRBV7-9 and TRBJ2-7, with 12 bases that match TRBD2. The length of the CDR3 is 16 residues. Unmatched junction bases numbered 10, after V lost 5 bases and J lost 5 bases. The V gene's germline CDR1 is SEHNR and CDR2 FQNEAQ (reference sequence).

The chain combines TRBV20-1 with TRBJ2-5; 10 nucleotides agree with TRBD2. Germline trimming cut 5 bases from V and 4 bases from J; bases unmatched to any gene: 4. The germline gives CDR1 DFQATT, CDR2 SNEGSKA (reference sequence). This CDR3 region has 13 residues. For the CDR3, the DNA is TGCAGTGCTCTAACTAGCGGGACAGAGACCCAGTACTTC. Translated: CSALTSGTETQYF.

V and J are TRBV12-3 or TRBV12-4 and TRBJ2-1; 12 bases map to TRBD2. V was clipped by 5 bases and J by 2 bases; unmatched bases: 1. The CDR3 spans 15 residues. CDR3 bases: TGTGCCAGCAGTCGACTAGCGGGAGCCTACAATGAGCAGTTCTTC. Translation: CASSRLAGAYNEQFF.

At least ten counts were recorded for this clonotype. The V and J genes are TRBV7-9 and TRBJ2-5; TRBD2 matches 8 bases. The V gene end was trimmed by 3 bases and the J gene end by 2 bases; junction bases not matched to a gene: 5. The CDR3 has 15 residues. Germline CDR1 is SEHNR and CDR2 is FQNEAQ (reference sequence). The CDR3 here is CASSLWTSRQETQYF. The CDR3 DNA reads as TGTGCCAGCAGCTTGTGGACTAGCCGACAAGAGACCCAGTACTTC.

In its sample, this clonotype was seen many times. CDR3: CASSLRQVLAYEQFF. DNA for the CDR3: TGTGCCAGCAGTTTACGACAGGTTTTAGCCTATGAGCAGTTCTTC. The genes are TRBV28 and TRBJ2-1, with D tentatively TRBD1 (6 bases). V was shortened by 2 bases and J by 8 bases, with 16 bases between the two germline ends. This CDR3 contains 15 residues. CDR1 is MDHEN and CDR2 is SYDVKM in the germline V gene.